Reported below is one TCR beta chain. Its cognate antigen is unknown. The V end lost 6 bases, the J end lost 6 bases, and 24 bases lay between the germline ends. Germline CDR1 is SEHNR and CDR2 is FQNEAQ (reference sequence). This CDR3 has 17 residues. Indicated time point: blood 2 weeks post-SBRT. As to treatment: 15 Gy SBRT to primary tumor, nephrectomy 4 weeks later. The patient's renal cell carcinoma had clear cell pathology. These data are taken from a study of radiation and T cells in renal cell carcinoma. The wider study: Nephrectomy followed 15 Gy stereotactic body radiation by 4 weeks. Notes on the study in general: No pretreatment tumor biopsies were available for baseline clonotypes. Top tumor clonotypes rose in blood 2 weeks post-radiation, then contracted.

This table comes from immunoSEQ multiplex PCR, and its TCRdb copy is limited to in-frame clones, with some not included. In the table there are about 150,000 clones, roughly 90% of which are singletons. This sequence joins TRBV7-9 and TRBJ1-3, with D tentatively TRBD1 (5 bases). This receptor was identified in a woman between 50 and 59 years old with renal cell carcinoma. This sample comprised blood, obtained from a patient whose treatment included radiotherapy and nephrectomy. The CDR3 nucleotides are TGTGCCAGCAGTCGGATTCCGGGACCCGGGCGTCCAAACACCATATATTTT. The encoded protein is CASSRIPGPGRPNTIYF.